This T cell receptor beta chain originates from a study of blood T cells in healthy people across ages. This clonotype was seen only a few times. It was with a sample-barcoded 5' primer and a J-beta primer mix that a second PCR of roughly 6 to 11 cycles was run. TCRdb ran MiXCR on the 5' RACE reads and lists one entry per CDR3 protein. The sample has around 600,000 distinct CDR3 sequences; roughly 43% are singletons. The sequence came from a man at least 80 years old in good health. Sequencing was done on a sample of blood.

The CDR3 sequence: CSARGRDGGDQPQHF. CDR3 nucleotide sequence: TGCAGTGCTAGGGGGCGTGATGGGGGTGATCAGCCCCAGCATTTT. The rearrangement uses TRBV20-1 and TRBJ1-5; tentatively, D is TRBD1 (5 bases). The CDR3 is 15 amino acids. Germline loops: CDR1 DFQATT, CDR2 SNEGSKA (reference sequence). The V end lost 3 bases, the J end lost 5 bases, and 17 bases lay between the germline ends.